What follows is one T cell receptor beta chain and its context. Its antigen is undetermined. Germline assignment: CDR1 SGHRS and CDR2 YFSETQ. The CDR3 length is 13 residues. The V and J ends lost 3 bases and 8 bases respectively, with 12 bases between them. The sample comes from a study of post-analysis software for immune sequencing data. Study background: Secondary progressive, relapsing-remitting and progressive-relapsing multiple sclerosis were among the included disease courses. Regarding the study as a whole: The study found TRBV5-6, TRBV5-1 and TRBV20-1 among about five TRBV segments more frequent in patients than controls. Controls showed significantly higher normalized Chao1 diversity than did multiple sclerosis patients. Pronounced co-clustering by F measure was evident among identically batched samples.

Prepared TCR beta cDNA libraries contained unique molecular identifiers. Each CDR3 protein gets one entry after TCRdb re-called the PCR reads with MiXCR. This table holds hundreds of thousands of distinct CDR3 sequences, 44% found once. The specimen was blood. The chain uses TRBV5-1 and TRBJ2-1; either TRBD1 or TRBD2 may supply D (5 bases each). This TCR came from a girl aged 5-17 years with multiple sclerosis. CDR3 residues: CASSWGTRDEQFF. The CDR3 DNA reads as TGCGCCAGCAGCTGGGGCACTAGGGATGAGCAGTTCTTC.